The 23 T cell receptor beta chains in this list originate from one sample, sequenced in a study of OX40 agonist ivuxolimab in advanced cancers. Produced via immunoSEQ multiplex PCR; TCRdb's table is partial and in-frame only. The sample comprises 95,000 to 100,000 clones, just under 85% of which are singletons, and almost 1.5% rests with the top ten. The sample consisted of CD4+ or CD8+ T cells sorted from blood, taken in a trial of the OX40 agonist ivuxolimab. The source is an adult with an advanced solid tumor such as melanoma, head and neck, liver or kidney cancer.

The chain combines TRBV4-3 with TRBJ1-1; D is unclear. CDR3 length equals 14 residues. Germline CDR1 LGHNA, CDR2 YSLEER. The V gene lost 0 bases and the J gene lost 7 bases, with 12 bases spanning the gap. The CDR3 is CASSQDPGRIEAFF. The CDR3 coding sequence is TGCGCCAGCAGCCAAGATCCTGGACGGATTGAAGCTTTCTTT.

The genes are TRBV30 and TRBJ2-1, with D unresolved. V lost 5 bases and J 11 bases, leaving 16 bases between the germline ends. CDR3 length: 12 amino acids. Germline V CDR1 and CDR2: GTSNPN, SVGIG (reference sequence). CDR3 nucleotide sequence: TGTGCCTGGGTGCCTGCATTCACGCAGCAGTTCTTC. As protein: CAWVPAFTQQFF.

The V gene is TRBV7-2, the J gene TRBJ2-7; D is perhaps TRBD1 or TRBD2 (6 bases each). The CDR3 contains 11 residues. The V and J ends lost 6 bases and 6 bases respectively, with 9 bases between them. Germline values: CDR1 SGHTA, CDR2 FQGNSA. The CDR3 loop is CASSGGREQYF. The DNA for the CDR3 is TGTGCCAGCAGTGGGGGGCGCGAGCAGTACTTC.

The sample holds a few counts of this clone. The CDR3 is CASSLEMFSPLHF. The CDR3 region has the DNA TGTGCCAGCAGCTTAGAGATGTTTTCACCCCTCCACTTT. The chain has TRBV7-8 and TRBJ1-6; D is ambiguous. Germline V CDR1 and CDR2: SGHVS, FQNEAQ. The V end lost 1 base, the J end lost 9 bases, and 7 bases lay between the germline ends. The CDR3 extends over 13 amino acids.

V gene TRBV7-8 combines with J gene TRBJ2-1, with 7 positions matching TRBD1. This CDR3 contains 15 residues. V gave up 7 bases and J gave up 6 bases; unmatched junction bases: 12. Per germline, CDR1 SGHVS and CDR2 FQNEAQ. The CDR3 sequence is CASILRLRDSNEQFF. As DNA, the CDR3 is TGTGCCAGCATTCTCCGCCTCCGGGACAGCAATGAGCAGTTCTTC.

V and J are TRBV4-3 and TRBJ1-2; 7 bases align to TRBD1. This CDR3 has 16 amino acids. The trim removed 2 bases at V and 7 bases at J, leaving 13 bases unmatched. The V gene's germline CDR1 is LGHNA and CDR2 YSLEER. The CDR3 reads CASSQQGGQASGGYTF. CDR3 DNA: TGCGCCAGCAGCCAACAAGGCGGACAGGCGAGCGGTGGCTACACCTTC.

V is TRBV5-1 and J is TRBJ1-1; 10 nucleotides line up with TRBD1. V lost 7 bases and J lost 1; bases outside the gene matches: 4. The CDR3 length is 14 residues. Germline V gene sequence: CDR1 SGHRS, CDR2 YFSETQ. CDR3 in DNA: TGCGCCAGCGGGACAGGGGCGGAGAACACTGAAGCTTTCTTT. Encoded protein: CASGTGAENTEAFF. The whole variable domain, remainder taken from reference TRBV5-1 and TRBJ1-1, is KAGVTQTPRYLIKTRGQQVTLSCSPISGHRSVSWYQQTPGQGLQFLFEYFSETQRNKGNFPGRFSGRQFSNSRSEMNVSTLELGDSALYLCASGTGAENTEAFFGQGTRLTVV.

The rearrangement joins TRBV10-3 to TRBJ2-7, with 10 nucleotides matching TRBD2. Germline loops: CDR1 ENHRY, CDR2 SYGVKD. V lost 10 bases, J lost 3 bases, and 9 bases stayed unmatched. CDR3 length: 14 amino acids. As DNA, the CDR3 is TGTGCCACGAGGACTAGCGGATCCTACTACGAGCAGTACTTC. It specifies CATRTSGSYYEQYF.

The CDR3 nucleotides read TGTGCCAGTAGTATCTCTGCGGGAGCGAACACCGGGGAGCTGTTTTTT. Encoded protein: CASSISAGANTGELFF. The chain recombines TRBV19 with TRBJ2-2, with TRBD2 identical over 7 bases. CDR3 size: 16 residues. CDR1 LNHDA and CDR2 SQIVND come from the germline V gene (reference sequence). J lost 0 bases, V lost 3 bases, and 4 bases had no gene match. The full variable domain, rest sourced from reference TRBV19 and TRBJ2-2, is DGGITQSPKYLFRKEGQNVTLSCEQNLNHDAMYWYRQDPGQGLRLIYYSQIVNDFQKGDIAEGYSVSREKKESFPLTVTSAQKNPTAFYLCASSISAGANTGELFFGEGSRLTVL.

The CDR3 loop reads CASSIDFPGNTEAFF. In nucleotides, the CDR3 is TGTGCCAGTAGTATAGATTTCCCAGGGAACACTGAAGCTTTCTTT. The chain carries TRBV19 and TRBJ1-1; D unresolved. V was cut by 0 bases and J by 1 base, with 9 bases left in between. CDR1 LNHDA and CDR2 SQIVND come from the germline V gene (reference sequence). This CDR3 is built from 15 residues.

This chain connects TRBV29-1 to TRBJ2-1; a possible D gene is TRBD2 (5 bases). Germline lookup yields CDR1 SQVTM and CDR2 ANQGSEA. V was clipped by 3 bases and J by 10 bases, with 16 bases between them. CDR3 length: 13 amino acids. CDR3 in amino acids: CSVDHPSGREQFF. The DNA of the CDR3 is TGCAGCGTTGATCACCCCTCGGGGAGAGAGCAGTTCTTC.

CDR3 loop: CASSYMDYSNQPQHF. The CDR3 DNA reads as TGTGCCAGCAGTTACATGGATTATAGCAATCAGCCCCAGCATTTT. This chain uses TRBV6-6 with TRBJ1-5, with unresolved D. The CDR3 has 15 residues. Germline CDR1 is MNHNY and CDR2 is SVGAGI (reference sequence). V lost 2 bases and J 0 bases, leaving 8 bases between the germline ends.

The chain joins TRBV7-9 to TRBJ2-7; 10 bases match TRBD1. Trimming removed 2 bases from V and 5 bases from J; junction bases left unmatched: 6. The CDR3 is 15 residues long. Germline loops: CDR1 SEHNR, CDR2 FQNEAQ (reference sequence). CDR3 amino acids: CASSLLGQGTDEQYF. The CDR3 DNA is TGTGCCAGCAGCTTATTGGGACAGGGGACCGACGAGCAGTACTTC.

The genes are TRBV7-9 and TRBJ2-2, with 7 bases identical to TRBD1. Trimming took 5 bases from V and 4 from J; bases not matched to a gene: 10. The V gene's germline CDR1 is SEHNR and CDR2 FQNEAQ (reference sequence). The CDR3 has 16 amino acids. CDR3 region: CASSDRVPLGTGELFF. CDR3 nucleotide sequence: TGTGCCAGCAGCGACAGGGTACCGCTCGGCACCGGGGAGCTGTTTTTT.

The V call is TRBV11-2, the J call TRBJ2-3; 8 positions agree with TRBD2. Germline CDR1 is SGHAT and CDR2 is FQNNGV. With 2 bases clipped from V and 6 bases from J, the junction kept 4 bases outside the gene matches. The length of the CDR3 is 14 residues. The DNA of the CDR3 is TGTGCCAGCAGCTTACAGCGGGGGACGGATACGCAGTATTTT. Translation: CASSLQRGTDTQYF.

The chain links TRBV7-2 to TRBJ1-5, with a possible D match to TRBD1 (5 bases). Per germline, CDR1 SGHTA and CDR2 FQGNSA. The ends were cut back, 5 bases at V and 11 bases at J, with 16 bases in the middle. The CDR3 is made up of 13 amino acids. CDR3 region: CASSPNRDGAQHF. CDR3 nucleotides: TGTGCCAGCAGCCCCAACCGGGACGGGGCCCAGCATTTT. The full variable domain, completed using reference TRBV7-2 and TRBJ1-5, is GAGVSQSPSNKVTEKGKDVELRCDPISGHTALYWYRQSLGQGLEFLIYFQGNSAPDKSGLPSDRFSAERTGGSVSTLTIQRTQQEDSAVYLCASSPNRDGAQHFGDGTRLSIL.

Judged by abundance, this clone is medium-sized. CDR3 bases: TGTGCCAGCAGCCACTCCGGGACAGGGAACACTGAAGCTTTCTTT. This codes for CASSHSGTGNTEAFF. The chain employs TRBV5-6 and TRBJ1-1, with 8 positions matching TRBD1. Trimming cost V 4 bases and J 1 base; bases outside gene matches: 6. The germline V gene encodes CDR1 SGHDT and CDR2 YYEEEE. This CDR3 has 15 amino acids.

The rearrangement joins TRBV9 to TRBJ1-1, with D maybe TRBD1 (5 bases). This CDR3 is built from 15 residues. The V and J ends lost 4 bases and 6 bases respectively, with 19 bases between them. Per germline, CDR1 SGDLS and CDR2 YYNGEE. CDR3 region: CASSPQGGVGAEAFF. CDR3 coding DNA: TGTGCCAGCAGCCCCCAAGGAGGGGTGGGCGCTGAAGCTTTCTTT.

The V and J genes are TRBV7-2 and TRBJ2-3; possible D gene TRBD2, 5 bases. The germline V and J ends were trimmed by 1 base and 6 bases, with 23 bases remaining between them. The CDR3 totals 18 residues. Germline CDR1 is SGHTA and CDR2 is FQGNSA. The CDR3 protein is CASSLEEDSPITMDTQYF. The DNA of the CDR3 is TGTGCCAGCAGCTTAGAGGAGGATAGCCCTATTACTATGGATACGCAGTATTTT.

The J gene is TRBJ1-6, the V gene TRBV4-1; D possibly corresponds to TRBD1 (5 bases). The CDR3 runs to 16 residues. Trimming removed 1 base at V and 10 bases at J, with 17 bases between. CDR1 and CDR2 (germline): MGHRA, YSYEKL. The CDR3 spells CASSQGRVGTGSPLHF. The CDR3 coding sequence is TGCGCCAGCAGCCAAGGTCGGGTTGGGACGGGGTCACCCCTCCACTTT.

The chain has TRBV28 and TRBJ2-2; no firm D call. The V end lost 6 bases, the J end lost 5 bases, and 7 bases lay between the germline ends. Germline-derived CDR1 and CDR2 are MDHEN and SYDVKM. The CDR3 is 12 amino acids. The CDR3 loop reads CASRVFTGELFF. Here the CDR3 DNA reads TGTGCCAGCAGGGTCTTTACCGGGGAGCTGTTTTTT.

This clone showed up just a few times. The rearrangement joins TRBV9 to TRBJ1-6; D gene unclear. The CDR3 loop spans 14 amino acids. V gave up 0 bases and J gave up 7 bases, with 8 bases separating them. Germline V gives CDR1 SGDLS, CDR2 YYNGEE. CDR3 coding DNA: TGTGCCAGCAGCGTAGATATCGCGAATTCACCCCTCCACTTT. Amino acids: CASSVDIANSPLHF. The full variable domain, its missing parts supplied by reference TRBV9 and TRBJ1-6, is DSGVTQTPKHLITATGQRVTLRCSPRSGDLSVYWYQQSLDQGLQFLIQYYNGEERAKGNILERFSAQQFPDLHSELNLSSLELGDSALYFCASSVDIANSPLHFGNGTRLTVT.

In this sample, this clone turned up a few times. The CDR3 sequence: CATSRETAGNEKLFF. The CDR3 nucleotides read TGTGCCACCAGCAGAGAAACGGCGGGGAATGAAAAACTGTTTTTT. The chain has TRBV15 and TRBJ1-4, with D uncertain. CDR1 and CDR2 from the germline V gene are LNHNV and YYDKDF (reference sequence). The CDR3 has 15 residues. V shed 0 bases and J shed 5 bases, with 10 bases lying between them.